The next 18 T cell receptor beta chains were all read from a single sample in a study of blood T cell repertoires in COVID-19. Sequencing was performed with immunoSEQ multiplex PCR; in TCRdb, only in-frame clones are kept and a portion is missing. The repertoire holds fewer than 300,000 clones, with approximately 80% as singletons. The sequenced material came from PBMCs or T cells enriched from blood (not recorded which). The receptors stem from a man between 35 and 55 years old who had been exposed to COVID-19.

The chain carries TRBV29-1 and TRBJ1-5, with D perhaps TRBD1 (5 bases). The CDR3 covers 12 residues. The V gene lost 5 bases and the J gene lost 6 bases, with 11 bases spanning the gap. The germline V gene has CDR1 SQVTM and CDR2 ANQGSEA. The CDR3 region is CSVQGMGQPQHF. CDR3 DNA sequence: TGCAGCGTTCAGGGCATGGGTCAGCCCCAGCATTTT.

The rearrangement uses TRBV29-1 and TRBJ2-3, with D unresolved. The CDR3 loop spans 13 amino acids. Germline CDR1 reads SQVTM; CDR2 reads ANQGSEA. V was trimmed by 7 bases and J by 2 bases, leaving 13 bases between them. The CDR3 DNA follows: TGCAGCGCCGTACAGAGTCTCACAGATACGCAGTATTTT. Translated, it gives CSAVQSLTDTQYF.

The CDR3, as DNA: TGTGCCAGCAGCCAGGGCAATTCGGAGACCCAGTACTTC. It specifies CASSQGNSETQYF. V and J are TRBV14 and TRBJ2-5; D is uncertain. This CDR3 comprises 13 residues. Germline V gene data show CDR1 as SGHDN and CDR2 as FVKESK. Deletions cut 3 bases from V and 5 bases from J, with 10 bases between.

This chain uses TRBV13 with TRBJ1-4; no reliable D call. The V end was cut by 5 bases, the J end by 7 bases, with 20 bases between. CDR1 is PRHDT, CDR2 FYEKMQ, per germline (reference sequence). CDR3 length equals 16 residues. Written as DNA, the CDR3 is TGTGCCAGCAGCCGTGTGACCGGGTTAGTCGGTGAAAAACTGTTTTTT. As protein: CASSRVTGLVGEKLFF.

The chain carries TRBV5-1 and TRBJ2-5; possible D gene TRBD1, 5 bases. The CDR3 is 16 amino acids. Germline V gene sequence: CDR1 SGHRS, CDR2 YFSETQ. V was pared by 0 bases and J by 5 bases, with 17 bases between. As DNA, the CDR3 is TGCGCCAGCAGCTTGGCAGGGTACGGCGTCATGGAGACCCAGTACTTC. Translated: CASSLAGYGVMETQYF. Variable domain in full (rest from reference TRBV5-1 and TRBJ2-5): KAGVTQTPRYLIKTRGQQVTLSCSPISGHRSVSWYQQTPGQGLQFLFEYFSETQRNKGNFPGRFSGRQFSNSRSEMNVSTLELGDSALYLCASSLAGYGVMETQYFGPGTRLLVL.

V and J are TRBV5-8 and TRBJ2-3, with D hard to call. The CDR3 covers 15 residues. Germline CDR1 reads SGHTS; CDR2 reads YDEGEE. V was trimmed by 0 bases and J by 0 bases, leaving 8 bases between them. DNA for the CDR3: TGTGCCAGCAGCTTGGCAGGCGTAAGCACAGATACGCAGTATTTT. This encodes CASSLAGVSTDTQYF.

The chain is built from TRBV25-1 and TRBJ2-1; D is possibly TRBD2 (7 bases). Germline CDR1 MGHDK, CDR2 SYGVNS. This CDR3 has 16 residues. Trimming took off 8 bases at V and 1 base at J, with 18 bases between the two ends. This chain's CDR3 is CASSRGGGQSYNEQFF. The DNA of the CDR3 is TGTGCCAGCTCTAGAGGGGGGGGACAATCCTACAATGAGCAGTTCTTC.

The chain employs TRBV27 and TRBJ1-1; D ambiguous. V was clipped by 1 base and J by 0 bases, with 6 bases between them. CDR1 is MNHEY and CDR2 is SMNVEV in the germline V gene (reference sequence). The CDR3 has 14 amino acids. CDR3: CASSLWPLNTEAFF. The CDR3 nucleotides are TGTGCCAGCAGTTTATGGCCACTGAACACTGAAGCTTTCTTT.

The J gene is TRBJ1-3, the V gene TRBV5-1; D not certain. This CDR3 is built from 15 residues. With 0 bases removed from V and 5 bases from J, the gap between germline ends came to 12 bases. CDR1 and CDR2 from the germline V gene are SGHRS and YFSETQ. CDR3 DNA sequence: TGCGCCAGCAGCTTGGGGGCAGGTCCACGAAACACCATATATTTT. Its translation is CASSLGAGPRNTIYF.

V gene TRBV6-6 combines with J gene TRBJ2-7; 9 bases align to TRBD1. Germline CDR1 reads MNHNY; CDR2 reads SVGAGI (reference sequence). V shed 8 bases, J shed 5 bases, and the junction held 16 bases outside the gene matches. The CDR3 sequence is 16 residues long. CDR3 residues: CASSPDWAGQGHEQYF. For the CDR3, the DNA is TGTGCCAGCTCCCCCGATTGGGCGGGACAGGGCCACGAGCAGTACTTC.

V is TRBV7-2 and J is TRBJ2-3, with 7 bases lining up with TRBD1. V dropped 2 bases and J dropped 4; count of bases not matched to a gene: 3. The CDR3 loop spans 14 amino acids. CDR1 and CDR2 from the germline V gene are SGHTA and FQGNSA. In nucleotides, the CDR3 is TGTGCCAGCAGCTTACTAGGGGGCGCAGATACGCAGTATTTT. Protein product: CASSLLGGADTQYF. Full variable domain (rest looked up from reference TRBV7-2 and TRBJ2-3): GAGVSQSPSNKVTEKGKDVELRCDPISGHTALYWYRQSLGQGLEFLIYFQGNSAPDKSGLPSDRFSAERTGGSVSTLTIQRTQQEDSAVYLCASSLLGGADTQYFGPGTRLTVL.

Worth noting for this clone: Because the CDR3's place on the DNA is in doubt, the DNA is left out and the CDR3 is given as listed by TCRdb. V usage is TRBV2 and J usage is TRBJ2-1; the table's D call, TRBD1, has no DNA check behind it. Germline values: CDR1 SNHLY, CDR2 FYNNEI. Including both end residues, the CDR3 is 14 amino acids long. Here the CDR3 reads CASSEVGVGTGKFF.

This clone was observed a few times. The chain combines TRBV7-8 with TRBJ1-3, with D hard to call. The V end was cut by 5 bases, the J end by 1 base, with 12 bases between. Germline CDR1 is SGHVS and CDR2 is FQNEAQ. The CDR3 extends over 15 amino acids. CDR3 in DNA: TGTGCCAGCAGCGGCGGGCCTATATCTGGAAACACCATATATTTT. Protein product: CASSGGPISGNTIYF.

This clone was observed a few times. The chain recombines TRBV3-1 (or the pseudogene TRBV3-2) with TRBJ1-3; TRBD1 is a possible D gene (5 bases). Germline V gene lookup returns CDR1 LGHDT and CDR2 YNNKEL (reference sequence). Trimming pared 0 bases from V and 4 bases from J, leaving 16 bases between. This CDR3 contains 17 residues. The CDR3 sequence: CASSQDHGGLTGNTIYF. The CDR3 DNA is TGTGCCAGCAGCCAAGATCATGGGGGACTAACAGGAAACACCATATATTTT.

Concerning this clone itself: A read error is possible here, since a much larger clone lies one base away. The chain is built from TRBV7-3 and TRBJ1-1; D is ambiguous. There are 13 residues in the CDR3. Germline V lookup: CDR1 SGHTA, CDR2 FQGTGA. The V and J ends lost 2 bases and 0 bases respectively, with 4 bases between them. The CDR3 region has the DNA TGTGCCAGCAGCTTACAGGTGAACACTGAAGCTTTCTTT. It codes for CASSLQVNTEAFF.

This chain joins TRBV21-1 and TRBJ2-5; the DNA was not compared with TRBD1, the D call given in the table. TRBV21-1 is designated a pseudogene. The CDR3 loop spans 15 amino acids. CDR3 region: CASSNRGQPKETQYF. The CDR3 DNA reads TGTGCCAGCAGCAACCGGGGACAGCCCAAAGAGACCCAGTACTTC.

The chain has TRBV18 and TRBJ2-1, with D unclear. This CDR3 region has 11 residues. Germline loops: CDR1 KGHSH, CDR2 LQKENI. Trimming cost V 3 bases and J 8 bases, with 5 bases left between them. CDR3 nucleotides: TGTGCCAGCTCACCGACTTATGAGCAGTTCTTC. Translating it yields CASSPTYEQFF.

The V and J genes are TRBV2 and TRBJ2-3, with unresolved D. This CDR3 comprises 15 residues. The germline V gene has CDR1 SNHLY and CDR2 FYNNEI. With 4 bases removed from V and 3 bases from J, the gap between germline ends came to 14 bases. The CDR3 DNA follows: TGTGCCAGCAGTGGGCTCTTCCTCGGGACAGATACGCAGTATTTT. It codes for CASSGLFLGTDTQYF.